This T cell receptor beta chain was recorded in a study of T cells in Graves' hyperthyroidism and ophthalmopathy. Across the whole study: The blood sample was taken at first diagnosis, before treatment began. Overall study results and limits: Separating ophthalmopathy from stable hyperthyroidism was achieved by a 13 V-J model.

The CDR3 covers 13 residues. The V gene's germline CDR1 is KGHDR and CDR2 SFDVKD. V lost 2 bases to trimming and J lost 7 bases, with 10 bases between them. Template material for amplifying TCR beta CDR3 regions consisted of RNA transcripts. During a first-round RT-PCR of the TCR CDR3, the HTBI primer set was used. TCRdb reprocessed the multiplex PCR reads via MiXCR and lists one record per CDR3 protein. Of fewer than 650,000 distinct CDR3 sequences in the sample, about 15% were seen once. Those patients with uncontrolled infection, other autoimmune disease, pregnancy or lactation were excluded. This clonotype came up many times. The antigen remains undetermined.

Sequencing used blood. The V call is TRBV24-1, the J call TRBJ1-2; D is undetermined. The TCR sequence derives from a woman aged 40 to 50 with Graves' ophthalmopathy. The DNA for the CDR3 is TGTGCCACCAGTGATTGGCGGGGTCGTGGCTACACCTTC. Its translation: CATSDWRGRGYTF.